One sample yielded the 4 T cell receptor beta chains listed below, sequenced in a study of T cells expressing NK-cell markers. From its re-call of the 5' RACE reads, TCRdb lists each CDR3 protein once, without DNA. The repertoire table contains about 260,000 distinct CDR3 sequences. The source material was blood T cells: a sorted CD56 or NKG2C T cell subset, CD4+ or CD8+ T cells, or bulk PBMC T cells (not recorded which). These receptors were collected from a man aged 18-30 years in good health.

Here the CDR3 reads CASSFIGGYTF. The chain is built from TRBV12-3 or TRBV12-4 and TRBJ1-2. The CDR3 spans 11 residues.

This chain connects TRBV12-3 or TRBV12-4 to TRBJ2-2; TCRdb calls TRBD2, which cannot be checked without DNA. There are 16 residues in the CDR3. The CDR3 reads CASSPGTSGTSGELFF.

This rearrangement joins TRBV7-2 to TRBJ2-3; the TCRdb call, TRBD2, lacks DNA for checking. Per the germline V gene, CDR1 is SGHTA and CDR2 is FQGNSA. The CDR3 extends over 15 amino acids. CDR3 loop: CASSPASGRGDTQYF.

The chain couples TRBV19 to TRBJ1-1. CDR1 is LNHDA, CDR2 SQIVND, per germline (reference sequence). The CDR3 extends over 13 amino acids. The CDR3 is CASTLDKNTEAFF.